These T cell receptor beta chains were read from a single sample in a study of cytomegalovirus exposure and HLA in healthy donors. TCRdb keeps only in-frame clones here, not all; method: immunoSEQ multiplex PCR. Here the sample table reports about 34,000 clones. The sample comprised PBMCs. Receptor source: a human donor in good health. Both conserved end residues are part of each CDR3. D genes are given only for firm matches. Not every row has a clone size; where given, it reads once, few, many or a size class.

D: NA; V: TRBV18; length: 14; size: NA; J: TRBJ2-7; DNA: TGTGCCAGCTCACACGAAGACGGGAAATACGAGCAGTACTTC; CDR3: CASSHEDGKYEQYF
D: TRBD1; V: TRBV4-1; length: 14; size: NA; J: TRBJ2-7; DNA: TGCGCCAGCAGCCTTAACAGGGGGGTCGGCGAGCAGTACTTC; CDR3: CASSLNRGVGEQYF
D: NA; V: TRBV25-1; length: 16; size: NA; J: TRBJ2-2; DNA: TGTGCCAGCAGTGAATCAAGACAGTGGAACACCGGGGAGCTGTTTTTT; CDR3: CASSESRQWNTGELFF
D: NA; V: TRBV30; length: 13; size: NA; J: TRBJ1-2; DNA: TGTGCCTGCGATAAGACAGAGGCAAGAGGCTACACCTTC; CDR3: CACDKTEARGYTF
D: NA; V: TRBV30; length: 13; size: NA; J: TRBJ2-5; DNA: TGTGCCTGGAGTCAAAGGGTTAGGGAGAACCAGTACTTC; CDR3: CAWSQRVRENQYF
D: TRBD2; V: TRBV15; length: 17; size: NA; J: TRBJ2-1; DNA: TGTGCCACCAGCAGAGATATAGCGGGAAGCTCCTACAATGAGCAGTTCTTC; CDR3: CATSRDIAGSSYNEQFF
D: NA; V: TRBV2; length: 14; size: NA; J: TRBJ1-1; DNA: TGTGCCAGCCTACAGATGGCAGGGGACACTGAAGCTTTCTTT; CDR3: CASLQMAGDTEAFF
D: NA; V: TRBV25-1; length: 17; size: NA; J: TRBJ1-4; DNA: TGTGCCAGCAGTCCGATTGCCCGACAAGCAACTAATGAAAAACTGTTTTTT; CDR3: CASSPIARQATNEKLFF
D: NA; V: TRBV2; length: 13; size: NA; J: TRBJ1-3; DNA: TGTGCCAGCAGTGACCGGGGTAGAAACACCATATATTTT; CDR3: CASSDRGRNTIYF
D: NA; V: TRBV10-3; length: 14; size: NA; J: TRBJ1-6; DNA: TGTGCCATCAGTGAGTCCCAGATTAATTCACCCCTCCACTTT; CDR3: CAISESQINSPLHF
D: NA; V: TRBV6-1; length: 15; size: NA; J: TRBJ1-1; DNA: TGTGCCAGCAGTACCCGAAGGGGAGGGAACACTGAAGCTTTCTTT; CDR3: CASSTRRGGNTEAFF
D: TRBD1; V: TRBV9; length: 18; size: NA; J: TRBJ1-2; DNA: TGTGCCAGCAGCGTAGGAGCAACAGGGGGAAGAGGCGACTATGGCTACACCTTC; CDR3: CASSVGATGGRGDYGYTF
D: TRBD1; V: TRBV4-2; length: 18; size: NA; J: TRBJ1-1; DNA: TGTGCCAGCAGCCAAGATTGGAGACAGGGGGCGCCTGAGACTGAAGCTTTCTTT; CDR3: CASSQDWRQGAPETEAFF
D: NA; V: TRBV4-1; length: 15; size: NA; J: TRBJ2-3; DNA: TGCGCCAGCAGCCAAGTATCAGGGGTCACAGATACGCAGTATTTT; CDR3: CASSQVSGVTDTQYF
D: NA; V: TRBV4-1; length: 14; size: NA; J: TRBJ2-4; DNA: TGCGCCAGCAGCCAAGTATTCCCCCAAAACATTCAGTACTTC; CDR3: CASSQVFPQNIQYF
D: TRBD1; V: TRBV12-5; length: 15; size: NA; J: TRBJ2-5; DNA: TGTGCTAGTGGTGCACGGACAGGGGGCCGAAAGACCCAGTACTTC; CDR3: CASGARTGGRKTQYF
D: NA; V: TRBV5-4; length: 12; size: NA; J: TRBJ1-6; DNA: TGTGCCAGCAGCGACGACAGCTCACCCCTCCACTTT; CDR3: CASSDDSSPLHF
D: NA; V: TRBV27; length: 13; size: NA; J: TRBJ1-2; DNA: TGTGCCAGCAGTTTCGGGGTTAACTATGGCTACACCTTC; CDR3: CASSFGVNYGYTF
D: TRBD2; V: TRBV29-1; length: 15; size: NA; J: TRBJ2-1; DNA: TGCAGCGTTGGACTAGCGGGGGGCCTATACAATGAGCAGTTCTTC; CDR3: CSVGLAGGLYNEQFF
D: TRBD1; V: TRBV7-8; length: 18; size: NA; J: TRBJ2-7; DNA: TGTGCCAGCAGCTTAAGGAAGCCGGGACAGGGAAGCTCCTACGAGCAGTACTTC; CDR3: CASSLRKPGQGSSYEQYF
D: TRBD1; V: TRBV2; length: 14; size: NA; J: TRBJ1-2; DNA: TGTGCCAGCAGTGACGGACAGGGGGCTGGCGGCTACACCTTC; CDR3: CASSDGQGAGGYTF
D: TRBD1; V: TRBV5-6; length: 14; size: NA; J: TRBJ1-4; DNA: TGTGCCAGCAGCCGGGGGGACAGGGACCAAAAACTGTTTTTT; CDR3: CASSRGDRDQKLFF
D: TRBD1; V: TRBV6-1; length: 16; size: NA; J: TRBJ2-7; DNA: TGTGCCAGCAGTGAAGAGACAGGGGCCAGCGCCTACGAGCAGTACTTC; CDR3: CASSEETGASAYEQYF
D: TRBD2; V: TRBV29-1; length: 13; size: medium-sized; J: TRBJ2-5; DNA: TGCAGCGTTGAACTAGCTAGCGGGGAGACCCAGTACTTC; CDR3: CSVELASGETQYF
D: NA; V: TRBV2; length: 12; size: NA; J: TRBJ1-1; DNA: TGTGCCAGCAAGGGACACTTCACTGAAGCTTTCTTT; CDR3: CASKGHFTEAFF
D: TRBD1; V: TRBV7-8; length: 15; size: NA; J: TRBJ1-5; DNA: TGTGCCAGCAGCCCGATCCCAGGGGGCGATCAGCCCCAGCATTTT; CDR3: CASSPIPGGDQPQHF
D: TRBD1; V: TRBV4-1; length: 14; size: NA; J: TRBJ2-2; DNA: TGCGCCAGCAGCGGGGACAGGCGGAGCGGGGAGCTGTTTTTT; CDR3: CASSGDRRSGELFF
D: TRBD2; V: TRBV5-6; length: 15; size: NA; J: TRBJ2-7; DNA: TGTGCCAGCAGCCCCACTAGCGTCAGCTCCTACGAGCAGTACTTC; CDR3: CASSPTSVSSYEQYF
D: TRBD2; V: TRBV2; length: 15; size: NA; J: TRBJ2-7; DNA: TGTGCCAGCATCAAGGCAGGCGGGGGGAGGTACGAGCAGTACTTC; CDR3: CASIKAGGGRYEQYF
D: TRBD1; V: TRBV15; length: 16; size: NA; J: TRBJ1-2; DNA: TGTGCCACCAGCAGGGGCGCCGGACAGGGCGACTATGGCTACACCTTC; CDR3: CATSRGAGQGDYGYTF
D: TRBD1; V: TRBV5-8; length: 16; size: NA; J: TRBJ1-2; DNA: TGTGCCAGCAGCTTACAACTGACAGGGGGAGGCTATGGCTACACCTTC; CDR3: CASSLQLTGGGYGYTF
D: TRBD2; V: TRBV5-8; length: 15; size: NA; J: TRBJ2-7; DNA: TGTGCCAGCAGACCTGGACTAGCGGGGGGCTACGAGCAGTACTTC; CDR3: CASRPGLAGGYEQYF
D: TRBD1; V: TRBV19; length: 14; size: NA; J: TRBJ1-1; DNA: TGTGCCAGTAGTAGACAGGGGGCCTTCACTGAAGCTTTCTTT; CDR3: CASSRQGAFTEAFF
D: NA; V: TRBV9; length: 14; size: NA; J: TRBJ1-2; DNA: TGTGCCAGCAGCGTAAGTGGGGGCGCGGGTGGCTACACCTTC; CDR3: CASSVSGGAGGYTF
D: NA; V: TRBV28; length: 15; size: NA; J: TRBJ2-1; DNA: TGTGCCAGCAGTTTCAGAGCGAGCTCCTACAATGAGCAGTTCTTC; CDR3: CASSFRASSYNEQFF
D: NA; V: TRBV11-2; length: 14; size: NA; J: TRBJ2-7; DNA: TGTGCCAGCAGCTTAATAATCCAGGGCTACGAGCAGTACTTC; CDR3: CASSLIIQGYEQYF
D: NA; V: TRBV10-3; length: 14; size: NA; J: TRBJ1-5; DNA: TGTGCCATCAGGGGAGAATATAGCAATCAGCCCCAGCATTTT; CDR3: CAIRGEYSNQPQHF
D: NA; V: TRBV19; length: 14; size: NA; J: TRBJ1-2; DNA: TGTGCCAGTAGTATGGAACAGAAAAGCTATGGCTACACCTTC; CDR3: CASSMEQKSYGYTF
D: TRBD1; V: TRBV30; length: 13; size: NA; J: TRBJ1-3; DNA: TGTGCCGTCCGGACAGGAGCTGGAAACACCATATATTTT; CDR3: CAVRTGAGNTIYF
D: NA; V: TRBV27; length: 15; size: NA; J: TRBJ1-2; DNA: TGTGCCAGCAGTCCCCTCACGGTTGTTAACTATGGCTACACCTTC; CDR3: CASSPLTVVNYGYTF
D: TRBD1; V: TRBV7-6; length: 16; size: NA; J: TRBJ2-7; DNA: TGTGCCAGCAGCTTAGGGTCGGCGGGACAGGGTGACGAGCAGTACTTC; CDR3: CASSLGSAGQGDEQYF
D: NA; V: TRBV6-6; length: 15; size: NA; J: TRBJ1-2; DNA: TGTGCCAGCAGTTACTCAGGGACTGCCTTTGGAGGCTACACCTTC; CDR3: CASSYSGTAFGGYTF
D: TRBD1; V: TRBV6-5; length: 14; size: NA; J: TRBJ1-6; DNA: TGTGCCAGCAGTCGGACAGGGGTTAATTCACCCCTCCACTTT; CDR3: CASSRTGVNSPLHF
D: TRBD1; V: TRBV28; length: 14; size: NA; J: TRBJ1-4; DNA: TGTGCCAGCAGTTTAGGGACAGTCCCAAAGAAACTGTTTTTT; CDR3: CASSLGTVPKKLFF
D: NA; V: TRBV18; length: 13; size: NA; J: TRBJ1-1; DNA: TGTGCCAGCAGAGGAGACAGGAACACTGAAGCTTTCTTT; CDR3: CASRGDRNTEAFF
D: NA; V: TRBV14; length: 15; size: NA; J: TRBJ1-2; DNA: TGTGCCAGCAGCGCCTATAGCAGTCTTCCATATGGCTACACCTTC; CDR3: CASSAYSSLPYGYTF
D: TRBD1; V: TRBV19; length: 13; size: NA; J: TRBJ2-7; DNA: TGTGCCAGTAGTCCTGGGACAGGGAACGAGCAGTACTTC; CDR3: CASSPGTGNEQYF
D: NA; V: TRBV14; length: 17; size: NA; J: TRBJ2-5; DNA: TGTGCCAGCAGCCGGGTTAGGAGCCAAACGTACCAAGAGACCCAGTACTTC; CDR3: CASSRVRSQTYQETQYF
D: TRBD1; V: TRBV29-1; length: 12; size: NA; J: TRBJ2-2; DNA: TGCAGCTACAGGGGGAACACCGGGGAGCTGTTTTTT; CDR3: CSYRGNTGELFF
D: NA; V: TRBV19; length: 14; size: NA; J: TRBJ1-1; DNA: TGTGCCAGTAGTATAGGGGCCGCTGGCACTGAAGCTTTCTTT; CDR3: CASSIGAAGTEAFF
D: NA; V: TRBV28; length: 12; size: NA; J: TRBJ1-5; DNA: TGTGCCAGCTCCAGGTTCAATCAGCCCCAGCATTTT; CDR3: CASSRFNQPQHF
D: TRBD2; V: TRBV11-2; length: 15; size: NA; J: TRBJ2-7; DNA: TGTGCCAGCAGCTTAGGAGCGGGGGGGAGGGAAGAGCAGTACTTC; CDR3: CASSLGAGGREEQYF
D: TRBD1; V: TRBV2; length: 15; size: NA; J: TRBJ1-2; DNA: TGTGCCAGCACCTTGGAGGGGGCCTCTAACTATGGCTACACCTTC; CDR3: CASTLEGASNYGYTF
D: NA; V: TRBV28; length: 14; size: NA; J: TRBJ1-6; DNA: TGTGCCAGCAGGGTGGGGGGTTTTAGTTCACCCCTCCACTTT; CDR3: CASRVGGFSSPLHF
D: TRBD2; V: TRBV7-7; length: 17; size: NA; J: TRBJ2-5; DNA: TGTGCTAGCAGCGTCAACCCGGGAGGCAGGGTGGGAGAGACCCAGTACTTC; CDR3: CASSVNPGGRVGETQYF
D: NA; V: TRBV30; length: 14; size: NA; J: TRBJ2-2; DNA: TGTGCCTGGGGGGGACACACGAACACCGGGGAGCTGTTTTTT; CDR3: CAWGGHTNTGELFF
D: NA; V: TRBV27; length: 15; size: NA; J: TRBJ1-2; DNA: TGTGCCAGCAGTTCCCTCCGCCCCCCAGCGTCCGGCTACACCTTC; CDR3: CASSSLRPPASGYTF